The next 3 T cell receptor beta chains were all read from a single sample in a study of human T cells and chemical hapten exposure. In TCRdb, the RACE reads were re-called with MiXCR into one record per CDR3 protein. The sample holds some 79,000 distinct CDR3 sequences, roughly 10% seen once. Time point indicated: patch test 2, 6 weeks after DPC sensitization. The treatment was: therapeutic diphenylcyclopropenone sensitization with weekly scalp DPC. Sequencing was performed on whole blood, taken in connection with sensitization to the hapten diphenylcyclopropenone (DPC). Receptor source: a woman in her 50s with alopecia areata. Some clones in this sample may be carry-over from other donors' samples.

The genes are TRBV28 and TRBJ2-7; no firm D call. The CDR3 sequence is 12 residues long. The V gene lost 3 bases and the J gene lost 4 bases, with 7 bases spanning the gap. CDR1 MDHEN and CDR2 SYDVKM come from the germline V gene. CDR3 in amino acids: CASSLKGYEQYF. CDR3 DNA sequence: TGTGCCAGCAGTTTGAAAGGATACGAGCAGTACTTC. Combining the CDR3 with reference TRBV28 and TRBJ2-7 gives the whole variable domain DVKVTQSSRYLVKRTGEKVFLECVQDMDHENMFWYRQDPGLGLRLIYFSYDVKMKEKGDIPEGYSVSREKKERFSLILESASTNQTSMYLCASSLKGYEQYFGPGTRLTVT.

In this sample, this clonotype turned up many times. The chain carries TRBV18 and TRBJ2-1; the D gene is possibly TRBD1 (6 bases). Germline V gives CDR1 KGHSH, CDR2 LQKENI. This CDR3 comprises 16 residues. V was shortened by 3 bases and J by 5 bases, with 17 bases between the two germline ends. As DNA, the CDR3 is TGTGCCAGCTCACCTAGTACAGGGTTTAGGGACAATGAGCAGTTCTTC. It is translated as CASSPSTGFRDNEQFF.

This clonotype was detected ten times or more. J is TRBJ1-2 and V is TRBV29-1, with D unclear. This CDR3 is built from 12 residues. In germline, CDR1 is SQVTM, CDR2 ANQGSEA. With 3 bases removed from V and 4 bases from J, the gap between germline ends came to 9 bases. This CDR3 reads CSVEGNTYGYTF. The CDR3 nucleotides read TGCAGCGTTGAGGGGAATACCTATGGCTACACCTTC.